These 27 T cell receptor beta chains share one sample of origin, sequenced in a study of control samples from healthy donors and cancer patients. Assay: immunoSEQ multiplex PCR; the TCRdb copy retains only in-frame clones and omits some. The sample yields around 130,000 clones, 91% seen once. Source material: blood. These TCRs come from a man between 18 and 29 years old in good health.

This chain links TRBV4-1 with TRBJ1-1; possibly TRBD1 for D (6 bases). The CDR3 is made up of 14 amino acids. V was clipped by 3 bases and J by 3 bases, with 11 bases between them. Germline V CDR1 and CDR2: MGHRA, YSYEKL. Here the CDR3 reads CASSHGQLYTEAFF. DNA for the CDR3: TGCGCCAGCAGCCATGGACAGTTATACACTGAAGCTTTCTTT.

The CDR3 DNA sequence: TGCGCCAGCAGCCAATGGACGACAGGCAATCAGCCCCAGCATTTT. Translated: CASSQWTTGNQPQHF. This sequence joins TRBV4-1 and TRBJ1-5, with D maybe TRBD1 (5 bases). The CDR3 is 15 amino acids. Germline CDR1 is MGHRA and CDR2 is YSYEKL. Trimming removed 2 bases at V and 2 bases at J, with 10 bases between.

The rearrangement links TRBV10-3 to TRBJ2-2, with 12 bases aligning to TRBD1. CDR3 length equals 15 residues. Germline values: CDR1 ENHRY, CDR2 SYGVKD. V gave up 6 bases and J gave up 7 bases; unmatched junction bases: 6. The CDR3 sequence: CAISPGQGAGGELFF. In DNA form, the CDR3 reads TGTGCCATCAGCCCGGGACAGGGGGCAGGCGGGGAGCTGTTTTTT.

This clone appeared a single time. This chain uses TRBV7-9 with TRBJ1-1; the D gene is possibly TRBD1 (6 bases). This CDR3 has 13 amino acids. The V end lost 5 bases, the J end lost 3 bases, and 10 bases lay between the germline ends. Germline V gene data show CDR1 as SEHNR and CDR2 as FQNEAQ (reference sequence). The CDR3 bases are TGTGCCAGCAGCGGAACAGGGTACACTGAAGCTTTCTTT. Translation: CASSGTGYTEAFF.

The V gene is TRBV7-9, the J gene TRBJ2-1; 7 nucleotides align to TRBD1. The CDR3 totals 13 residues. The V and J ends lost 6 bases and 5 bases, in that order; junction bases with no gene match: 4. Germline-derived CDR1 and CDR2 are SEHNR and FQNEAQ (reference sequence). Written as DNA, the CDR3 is TGTGCCAGCAGTCCGGGACAGAACAATGAGCAGTTCTTC. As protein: CASSPGQNNEQFF.

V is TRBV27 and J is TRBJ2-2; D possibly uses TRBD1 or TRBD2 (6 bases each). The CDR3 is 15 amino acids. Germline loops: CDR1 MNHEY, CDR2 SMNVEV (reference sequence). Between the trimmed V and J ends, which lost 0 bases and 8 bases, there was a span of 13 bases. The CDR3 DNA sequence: TGTGCCAGCAGTTTATCGAATTGGGGGGCGGGGGAGCTGTTTTTT. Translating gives CASSLSNWGAGELFF.

CDR3 nucleotides: TGTGCCAGCTCGGAAAGGACAGGGGCCTACGAGCAGTACTTC. Its protein product is CASSERTGAYEQYF. This chain joins TRBV18 and TRBJ2-7; 9 positions agree with TRBD1. Trimming at V came to 6 bases and at J to 2 bases, leaving 5 bases not matched to a gene. CDR1 and CDR2 from the germline V gene are KGHSH and LQKENI. The CDR3 loop spans 14 amino acids.

This chain's CDR3 is CATLAGSTDTQYF. CDR3 coding DNA: TGTGCCACCCTAGCGGGGAGCACAGATACGCAGTATTTT. The rearrangement uses TRBV10-3 and TRBJ2-3; 9 bases are a match to TRBD2. Germline lookup yields CDR1 ENHRY and CDR2 SYGVKD. V dropped 10 bases and J dropped 0; count of bases not matched to a gene: 2. The length of the CDR3 is 13 residues.

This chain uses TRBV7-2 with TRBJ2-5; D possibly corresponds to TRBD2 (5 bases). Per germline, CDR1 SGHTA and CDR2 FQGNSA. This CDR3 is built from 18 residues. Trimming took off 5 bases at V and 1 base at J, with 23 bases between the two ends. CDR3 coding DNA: TGTGCCAGCAGCCCCCGTCTTTCCGGGGAACCTTCCCAAGAGACCCAGTACTTC. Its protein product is CASSPRLSGEPSQETQYF.

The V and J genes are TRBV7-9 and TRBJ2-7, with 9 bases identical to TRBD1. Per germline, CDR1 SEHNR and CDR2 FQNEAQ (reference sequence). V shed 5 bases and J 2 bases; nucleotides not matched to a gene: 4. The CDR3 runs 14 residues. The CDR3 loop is CASSPWTGAYEQYF. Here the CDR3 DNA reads TGTGCCAGCAGCCCCTGGACAGGGGCCTACGAGCAGTACTTC.

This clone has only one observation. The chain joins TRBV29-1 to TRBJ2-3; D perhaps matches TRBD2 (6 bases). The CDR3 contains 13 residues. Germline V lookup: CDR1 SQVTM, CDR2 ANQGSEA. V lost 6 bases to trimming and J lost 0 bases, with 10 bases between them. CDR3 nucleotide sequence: TGCAGCGTGACTAGGTTTAGCACAGATACGCAGTATTTT. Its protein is CSVTRFSTDTQYF.

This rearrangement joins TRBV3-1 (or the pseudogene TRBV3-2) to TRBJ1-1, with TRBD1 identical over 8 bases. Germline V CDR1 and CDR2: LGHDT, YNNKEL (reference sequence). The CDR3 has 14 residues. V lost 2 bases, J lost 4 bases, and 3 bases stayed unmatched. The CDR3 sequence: CASSQQGAVTEAFF. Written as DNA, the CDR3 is TGTGCCAGCAGCCAACAGGGGGCGGTCACTGAAGCTTTCTTT.

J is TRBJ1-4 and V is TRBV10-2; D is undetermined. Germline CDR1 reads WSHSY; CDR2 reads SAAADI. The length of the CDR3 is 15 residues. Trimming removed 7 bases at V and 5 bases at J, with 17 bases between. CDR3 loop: CASKEGVAENEKLFF. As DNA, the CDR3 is TGCGCCAGCAAGGAGGGTGTCGCAGAAAATGAAAAACTGTTTTTT.

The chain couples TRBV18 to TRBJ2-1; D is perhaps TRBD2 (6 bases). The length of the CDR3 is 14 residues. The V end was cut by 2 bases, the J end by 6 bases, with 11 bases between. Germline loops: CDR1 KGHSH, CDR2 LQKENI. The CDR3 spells CASSPGWGGNEQFF. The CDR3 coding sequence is TGTGCCAGCTCACCAGGGTGGGGAGGCAATGAGCAGTTCTTC.

The CDR3 coding sequence is TGCAGCGTGCTGACAGGGAGGAGTGAAAAACTGTTTTTT. This encodes CSVLTGRSEKLFF. This rearrangement joins TRBV29-1 to TRBJ1-4, with 7 nucleotides matching TRBD1. The V segment lost 6 bases and the J segment 7 bases; nucleotides outside the gene matches: 8. The CDR3 runs to 13 residues. The germline V gene has CDR1 SQVTM and CDR2 ANQGSEA.

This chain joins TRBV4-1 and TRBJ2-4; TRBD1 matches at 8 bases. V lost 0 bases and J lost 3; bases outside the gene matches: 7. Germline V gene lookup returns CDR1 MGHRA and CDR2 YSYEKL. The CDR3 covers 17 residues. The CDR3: CASSQDRQGAGKNIQYF. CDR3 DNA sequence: TGCGCCAGCAGCCAAGATCGGCAGGGGGCGGGCAAAAACATTCAGTACTTC.

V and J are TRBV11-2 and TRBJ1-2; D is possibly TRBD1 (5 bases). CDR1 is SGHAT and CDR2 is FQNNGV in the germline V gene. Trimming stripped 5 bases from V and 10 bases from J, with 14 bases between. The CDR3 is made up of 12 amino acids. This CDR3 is CASSNIRDPYTF. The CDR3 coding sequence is TGTGCCAGCAGCAACATCAGGGATCCCTACACCTTC. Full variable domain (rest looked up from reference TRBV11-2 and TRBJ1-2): EAGVAQSPRYKIIEKRQSVAFWCNPISGHATLYWYQQILGQGPKLLIQFQNNGVVDDSQLPKDRFSAERLKGVDSTLKIQPAKLEDSAVYLCASSNIRDPYTFGSGTRLTVV.

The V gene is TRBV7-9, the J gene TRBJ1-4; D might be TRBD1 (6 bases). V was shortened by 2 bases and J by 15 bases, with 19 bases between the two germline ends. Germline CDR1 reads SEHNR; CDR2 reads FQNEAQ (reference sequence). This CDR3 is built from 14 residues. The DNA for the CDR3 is TGTGCCAGCAGCTTAAGCGCCGACAGGAGCAGGGTGTTTTTT. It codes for CASSLSADRSRVFF.

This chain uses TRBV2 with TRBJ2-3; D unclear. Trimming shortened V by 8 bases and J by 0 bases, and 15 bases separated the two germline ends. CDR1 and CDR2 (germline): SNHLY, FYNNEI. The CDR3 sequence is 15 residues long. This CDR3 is CASAAFGSSTDTQYF. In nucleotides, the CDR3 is TGTGCCAGCGCCGCTTTTGGTTCTAGCACAGATACGCAGTATTTT.

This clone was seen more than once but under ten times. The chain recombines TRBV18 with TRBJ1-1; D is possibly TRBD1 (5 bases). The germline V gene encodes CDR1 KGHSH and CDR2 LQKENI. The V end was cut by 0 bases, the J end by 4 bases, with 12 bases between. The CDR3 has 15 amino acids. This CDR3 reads CASSPPGRRGTEAFF. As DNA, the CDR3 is TGTGCCAGCTCACCACCGGGGAGGAGGGGCACTGAAGCTTTCTTT.

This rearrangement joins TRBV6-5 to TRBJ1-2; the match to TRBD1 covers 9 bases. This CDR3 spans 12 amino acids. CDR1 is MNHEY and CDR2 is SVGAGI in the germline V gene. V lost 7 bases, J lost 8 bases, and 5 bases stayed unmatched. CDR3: CASKRTGVGYTF. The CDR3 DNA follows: TGTGCCAGCAAAAGGACAGGGGTAGGCTACACCTTC.

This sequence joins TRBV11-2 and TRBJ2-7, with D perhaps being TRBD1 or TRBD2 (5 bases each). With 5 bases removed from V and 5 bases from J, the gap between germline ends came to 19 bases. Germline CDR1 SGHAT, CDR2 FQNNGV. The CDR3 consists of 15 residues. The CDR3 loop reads CASSLLSGAWNEQYF. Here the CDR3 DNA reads TGTGCCAGCAGCCTGCTCTCCGGGGCTTGGAACGAGCAGTACTTC.

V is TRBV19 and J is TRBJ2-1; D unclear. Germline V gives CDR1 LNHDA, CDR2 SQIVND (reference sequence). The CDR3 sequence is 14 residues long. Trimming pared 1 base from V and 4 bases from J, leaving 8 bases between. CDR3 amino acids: CASSIGVGYNEQFF. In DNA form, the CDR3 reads TGTGCCAGTAGTATAGGGGTTGGATACAATGAGCAGTTCTTC.

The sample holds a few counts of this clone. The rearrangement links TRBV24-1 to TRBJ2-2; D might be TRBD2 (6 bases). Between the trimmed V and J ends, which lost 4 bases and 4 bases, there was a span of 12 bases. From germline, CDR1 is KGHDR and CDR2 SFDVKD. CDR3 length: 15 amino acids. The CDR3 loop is CATSDPLGGTGELFF. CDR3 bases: TGTGCCACCAGTGACCCCCTCGGGGGCACCGGGGAGCTGTTTTTT.

This CDR3 reads CAIKGARDNEQFF. The CDR3, as DNA: TGTGCCATCAAGGGGGCTCGCGACAATGAGCAGTTCTTC. The chain recombines TRBV10-3 with TRBJ2-1; 7 nucleotides line up with TRBD1. Germline CDR1 ENHRY, CDR2 SYGVKD. V was clipped by 7 bases and J by 5 bases; unmatched bases: 5. This CDR3 is 13 amino acids long.

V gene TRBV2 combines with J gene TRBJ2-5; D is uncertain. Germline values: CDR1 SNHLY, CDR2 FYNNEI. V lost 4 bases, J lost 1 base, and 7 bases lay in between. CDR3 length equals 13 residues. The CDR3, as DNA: TGTGCCAGCAGTGGTGGGATCCAAGAGACCCAGTACTTC. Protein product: CASSGGIQETQYF.

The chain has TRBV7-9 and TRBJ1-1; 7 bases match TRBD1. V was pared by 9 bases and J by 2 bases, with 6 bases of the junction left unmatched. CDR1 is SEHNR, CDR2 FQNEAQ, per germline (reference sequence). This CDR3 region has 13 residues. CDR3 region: CASHRGVNTEAFF. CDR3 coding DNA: TGTGCCAGTCACAGGGGAGTCAACACTGAAGCTTTCTTT.